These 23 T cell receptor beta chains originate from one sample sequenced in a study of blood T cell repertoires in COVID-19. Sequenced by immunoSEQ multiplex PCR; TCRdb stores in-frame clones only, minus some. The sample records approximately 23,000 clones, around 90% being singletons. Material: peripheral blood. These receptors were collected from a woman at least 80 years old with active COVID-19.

The CDR3 is CASSVALRGKDTQYF. CDR3 coding DNA: TGTGCCAGCAGCGTAGCTCTCAGGGGCAAAGATACGCAGTATTTT. The chain joins TRBV9 to TRBJ2-3, with TRBD1 as a possible D gene (6 bases). V lost 0 bases and J 5 bases, leaving 13 bases between the germline ends. There are 15 residues in the CDR3. Germline CDR1 is SGDLS and CDR2 is YYNGEE.

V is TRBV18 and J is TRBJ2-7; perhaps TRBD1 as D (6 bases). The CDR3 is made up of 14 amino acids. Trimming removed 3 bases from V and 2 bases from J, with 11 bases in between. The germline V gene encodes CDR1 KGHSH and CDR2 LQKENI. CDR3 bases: TGTGCCAGCTCACCCGGGCAGGGGACCTACGAGCAGTACTTC. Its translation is CASSPGQGTYEQYF.

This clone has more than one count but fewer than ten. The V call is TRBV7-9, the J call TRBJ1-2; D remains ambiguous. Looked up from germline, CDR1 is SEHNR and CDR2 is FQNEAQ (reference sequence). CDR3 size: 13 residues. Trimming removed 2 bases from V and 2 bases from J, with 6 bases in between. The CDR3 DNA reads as TGTGCCAGCAGCTTACCAGGAAACTATGGCTACACCTTC. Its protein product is CASSLPGNYGYTF.

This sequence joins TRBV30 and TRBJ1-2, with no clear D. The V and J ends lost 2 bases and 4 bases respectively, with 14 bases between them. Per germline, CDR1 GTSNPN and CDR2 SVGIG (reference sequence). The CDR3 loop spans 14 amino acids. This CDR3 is CAWSSGSPRYGYTF. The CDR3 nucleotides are TGTGCCTGGAGTTCGGGGTCCCCTCGCTATGGCTACACCTTC. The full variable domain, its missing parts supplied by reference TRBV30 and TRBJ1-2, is SQTIHQWPATLVQPVGSPLSLECTVEGTSNPNLYWYRQAAGRGLQLLFYSVGIGQISSEVPQNLSASRPQDRQFILSSKKLLLSDSGFYLCAWSSGSPRYGYTFGSGTRLTVV.

CDR3: CASSTTGTRSDTQYF. In DNA, the CDR3 is TGTGCCAGCAGCACTACCGGGACTAGGTCAGATACGCAGTATTTT. This sequence joins TRBV5-8 and TRBJ2-3, with 8 nucleotides matching TRBD2. This CDR3 has 15 amino acids. V dropped 4 bases and J dropped 4; count of bases not matched to a gene: 8. Per germline, CDR1 SGHTS and CDR2 YDEGEE.

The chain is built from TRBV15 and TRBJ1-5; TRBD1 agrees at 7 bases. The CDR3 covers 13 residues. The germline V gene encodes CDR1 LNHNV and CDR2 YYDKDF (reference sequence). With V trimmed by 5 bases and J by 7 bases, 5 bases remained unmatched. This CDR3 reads CATSEGAWQPQHF. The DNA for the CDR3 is TGTGCCACCAGCGAGGGGGCTTGGCAGCCCCAGCATTTT.

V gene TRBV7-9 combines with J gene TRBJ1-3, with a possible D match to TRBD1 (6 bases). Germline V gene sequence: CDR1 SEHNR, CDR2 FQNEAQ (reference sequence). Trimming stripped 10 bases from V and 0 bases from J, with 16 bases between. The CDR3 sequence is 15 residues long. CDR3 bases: TGTGCCATCCCCCTGGACAGCTCCTCTGGAAACACCATATATTTT. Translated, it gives CAIPLDSSSGNTIYF.

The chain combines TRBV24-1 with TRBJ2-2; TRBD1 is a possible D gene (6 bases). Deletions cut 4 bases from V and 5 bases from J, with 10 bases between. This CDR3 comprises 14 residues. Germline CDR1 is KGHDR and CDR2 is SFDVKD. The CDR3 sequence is CATSDHQGTGELFF. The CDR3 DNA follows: TGTGCCACCAGTGACCACCAGGGGACCGGGGAGCTGTTTTTT.

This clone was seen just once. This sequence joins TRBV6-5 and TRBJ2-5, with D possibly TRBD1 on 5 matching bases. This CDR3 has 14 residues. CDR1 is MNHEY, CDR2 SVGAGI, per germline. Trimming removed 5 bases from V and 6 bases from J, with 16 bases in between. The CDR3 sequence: CASSLYPGQQTQYF. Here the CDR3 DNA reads TGTGCCAGCAGTCTGTATCCAGGGCAACAGACCCAGTACTTC.

CDR3 coding DNA: TGTGCCAGCAGTTCCCCTGACAGGGGGCGAGGAACTGAAGCTTTCTTT. Protein: CASSSPDRGRGTEAFF. The chain employs TRBV27 and TRBJ1-1, with 10 bases matching TRBD1. Germline CDR1 and CDR2: MNHEY and SMNVEV (reference sequence). The V and J ends lost 4 bases and 5 bases, in that order; junction bases with no gene match: 10. This CDR3 has 16 amino acids.

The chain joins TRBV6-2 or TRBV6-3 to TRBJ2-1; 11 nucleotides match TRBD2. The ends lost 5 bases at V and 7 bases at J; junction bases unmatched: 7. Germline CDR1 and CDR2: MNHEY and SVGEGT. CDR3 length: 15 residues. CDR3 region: CASSVLAGGRNEQFF. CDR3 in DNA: TGTGCCAGCAGTGTCCTAGCGGGGGGACGGAATGAGCAGTTCTTC.

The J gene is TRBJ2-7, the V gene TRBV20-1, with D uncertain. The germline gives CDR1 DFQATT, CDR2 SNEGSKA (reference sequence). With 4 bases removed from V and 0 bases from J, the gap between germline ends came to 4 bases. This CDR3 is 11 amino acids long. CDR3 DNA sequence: TGCAGTGCTATGAGCTCCTACGAGCAGTACTTC. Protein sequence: CSAMSSYEQYF.

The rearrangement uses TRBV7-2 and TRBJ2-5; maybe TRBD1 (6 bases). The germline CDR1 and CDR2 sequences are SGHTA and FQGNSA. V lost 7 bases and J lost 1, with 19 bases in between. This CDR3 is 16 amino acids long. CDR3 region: CASTPNRALGQETQYF. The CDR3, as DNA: TGTGCCAGCACGCCCAACAGGGCTTTAGGCCAAGAGACCCAGTACTTC.

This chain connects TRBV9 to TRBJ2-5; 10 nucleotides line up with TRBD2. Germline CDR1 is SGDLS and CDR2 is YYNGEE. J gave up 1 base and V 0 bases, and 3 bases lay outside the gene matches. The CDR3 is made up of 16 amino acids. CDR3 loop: CASSVDPSGGQETQYF. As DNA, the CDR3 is TGTGCCAGCAGCGTAGACCCTAGCGGGGGCCAAGAGACCCAGTACTTC.

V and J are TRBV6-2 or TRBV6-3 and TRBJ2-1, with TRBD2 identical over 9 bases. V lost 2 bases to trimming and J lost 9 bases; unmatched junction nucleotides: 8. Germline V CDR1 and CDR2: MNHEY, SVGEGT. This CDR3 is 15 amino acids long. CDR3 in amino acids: CASSYGAAGGREQFF. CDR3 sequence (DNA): TGTGCCAGCAGTTACGGCGCGGCGGGGGGGCGTGAGCAGTTCTTC.

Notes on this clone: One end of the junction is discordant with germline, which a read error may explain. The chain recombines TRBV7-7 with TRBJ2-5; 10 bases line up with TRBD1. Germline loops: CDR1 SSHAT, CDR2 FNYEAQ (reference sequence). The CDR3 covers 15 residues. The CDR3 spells CASSLGTGARETQYF. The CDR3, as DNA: TGTGCTAGCAGCTTAGGGACAGGGGCTCGGGAGACCCAGTACTTC.

CDR3 DNA: TGTGCCAGCAGCTTATCACGAGACTACGAGCAGTACTTC. It encodes CASSLSRDYEQYF. This rearrangement joins TRBV7-2 to TRBJ2-7; unclear D gene. The V end was cut by 2 bases, the J end by 3 bases, with 8 bases between. CDR3 length equals 13 residues. Germline CDR1 and CDR2: SGHTA and FQGNSA.

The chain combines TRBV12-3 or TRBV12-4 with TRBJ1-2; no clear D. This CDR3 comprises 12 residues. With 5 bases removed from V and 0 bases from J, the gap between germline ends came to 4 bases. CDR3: CASSQSNYGYTF. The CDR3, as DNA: TGTGCCAGCAGTCAATCTAACTATGGCTACACCTTC.

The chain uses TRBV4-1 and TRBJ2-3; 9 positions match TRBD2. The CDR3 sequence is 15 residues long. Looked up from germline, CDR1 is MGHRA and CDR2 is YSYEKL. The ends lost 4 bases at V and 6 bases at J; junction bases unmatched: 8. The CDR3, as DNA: TGCGCCAGCAGCCCCCCGGGACTAGCTTCGGATACGCAGTATTTT. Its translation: CASSPPGLASDTQYF.

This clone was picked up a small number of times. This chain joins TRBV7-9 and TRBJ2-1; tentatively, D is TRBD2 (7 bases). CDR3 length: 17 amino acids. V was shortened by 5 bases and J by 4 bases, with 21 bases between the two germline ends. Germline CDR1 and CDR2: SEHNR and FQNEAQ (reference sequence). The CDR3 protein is CASSPPLGGALYNEQFF. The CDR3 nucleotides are TGTGCCAGCAGCCCGCCCTTAGGGGGGGCCCTTTACAATGAGCAGTTCTTC.

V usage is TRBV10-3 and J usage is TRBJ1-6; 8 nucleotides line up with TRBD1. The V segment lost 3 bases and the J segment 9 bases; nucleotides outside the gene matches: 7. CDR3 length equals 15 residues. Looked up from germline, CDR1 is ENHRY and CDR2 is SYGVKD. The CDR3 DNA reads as TGTGCCATCAGTGAACAAGGACAGGGAGGTTCACCCCTCCACTTT. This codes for CAISEQGQGGSPLHF.

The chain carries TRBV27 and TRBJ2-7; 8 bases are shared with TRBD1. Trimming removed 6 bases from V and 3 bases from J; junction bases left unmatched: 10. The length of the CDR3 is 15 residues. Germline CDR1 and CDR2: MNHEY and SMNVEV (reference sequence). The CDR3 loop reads CASRGWTGPFYEQYF. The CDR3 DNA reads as TGTGCCAGCAGGGGATGGACAGGGCCGTTCTACGAGCAGTACTTC.

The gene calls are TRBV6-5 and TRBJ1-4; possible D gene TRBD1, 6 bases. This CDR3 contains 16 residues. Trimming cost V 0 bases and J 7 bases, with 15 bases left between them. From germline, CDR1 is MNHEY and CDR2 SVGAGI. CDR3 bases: TGTGCCAGCAGTTACTCTCAGACAGGCCAAGGTGAAAAACTGTTTTTT. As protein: CASSYSQTGQGEKLFF.